This T cell receptor (beta chain) stems from a study of shared clonotypes between healthy human individuals. Nashville, Tennessee was home to all donors, who were Caucasian adults. The CDR3 has 19 residues. Sequenced by immunoSEQ multiplex PCR; TCRdb stores in-frame clones only, minus some. Of about 560,000 clones detected, roughly 72% appear once; the ten largest clones hold approximately 12%. Sequencing was done on a sample of PBMCs. This chain joins TRBV12-2 and TRBJ2-7; TRBD1 is the table's D call, not checked against the DNA. TRBV12-2 has pseudogene status. The receptor was derived from a middle-aged woman in good health. Some clones in this sample may be carry-over from other donors' samples. The CDR3 DNA sequence: TGTGCAAGTCGCTTAAAGATCCGGGGACACTATTGTTGGGACTACGAGCAGTACTTC. Its translation: CASRLKIRGHYCWDYEQYF.